The 10 T cell receptor beta chains listed next were all sequenced from one sample in a study of blood T cell repertoires in COVID-19. Produced via immunoSEQ multiplex PCR; TCRdb's table is partial and in-frame only. The sample records approximately 210,000 clones, more than 75% being singletons. Material for sequencing was PBMCs or T cells enriched from blood (not recorded which). The receptor source for this set is a man younger than 40 in a cohort exposed to, infected with or recovered from COVID-19 (not recorded which).

The chain joins TRBV6-5 to TRBJ1-1; D uncertain. Trimming removed 6 bases at V and 11 bases at J, with 13 bases between. The CDR3 spans 11 residues. The germline gives CDR1 MNHEY, CDR2 SVGAGI. CDR3: CASRTRPRAFF. For the CDR3, the DNA is TGTGCCAGCAGGACCAGGCCAAGGGCTTTCTTT.

The chain carries TRBV19 and TRBJ2-1; tentatively, D is TRBD1 (6 bases). V dropped 2 bases and J dropped 12 bases, with 17 bases sitting between them. Germline assignment: CDR1 LNHDA and CDR2 SQIVND (reference sequence). This CDR3 has 14 amino acids. The DNA for the CDR3 is TGTGCCAGTAGTATAAAGTTGACAGGTTTGAGGCAGTTCTTC. It codes for CASSIKLTGLRQFF.

The V and J genes are TRBV5-1 and TRBJ2-2; D call uncertain. CDR3 size: 14 residues. The V gene's germline CDR1 is SGHRS and CDR2 YFSETQ. The ends were cut back, 0 bases at V and 5 bases at J, with 8 bases in the middle. CDR3 region: CASSLVAGTGELFF. CDR3 in DNA: TGCGCCAGCAGCTTGGTGGCCGGGACCGGGGAGCTGTTTTTT.

The gene calls are TRBV11-2 and TRBJ1-2; D call uncertain. Trimming took off 4 bases at V and 4 bases at J, with 10 bases between the two ends. Per the germline V gene, CDR1 is SGHAT and CDR2 is FQNNGV. The length of the CDR3 is 13 residues. The CDR3 DNA is TGTGCCAGCAGCTCACCCTATATCTATGGCTACACCTTC. Its protein is CASSSPYIYGYTF.

The chain couples TRBV9 to TRBJ1-2; D uncertain. Germline-derived CDR1 and CDR2 are SGDLS and YYNGEE. The CDR3 is made up of 13 amino acids. V shed 4 bases and J shed 7 bases, with 14 bases lying between them. CDR3 residues: CASSPWQASGYTF. The DNA of the CDR3 is TGTGCCAGCAGCCCCTGGCAGGCATCTGGCTACACCTTC.

V gene TRBV7-2 combines with J gene TRBJ2-5; a weak D match, TRBD2 (5 bases). V was trimmed by 3 bases and J by 2 bases, leaving 16 bases between them. This CDR3 spans 16 amino acids. Germline V gene sequence: CDR1 SGHTA, CDR2 FQGNSA. CDR3 region: CASSFYGGRGQETQYF. The CDR3 DNA is TGTGCCAGCAGCTTTTATGGTGGTCGCGGGCAAGAGACCCAGTACTTC. Drawing the rest from reference TRBV7-2 and TRBJ2-5, the complete variable domain is GAGVSQSPSNKVTEKGKDVELRCDPISGHTALYWYRQSLGQGLEFLIYFQGNSAPDKSGLPSDRFSAERTGGSVSTLTIQRTQQEDSAVYLCASSFYGGRGQETQYFGPGTRLLVL.

The chain is built from TRBV19 and TRBJ1-2; 9 nucleotides agree with TRBD1. There are 14 residues in the CDR3. Germline CDR1 and CDR2: LNHDA and SQIVND (reference sequence). The ends lost 5 bases at V and 5 bases at J; junction bases unmatched: 6. The CDR3: CASSRDREVYGYTF. CDR3 nucleotide sequence: TGTGCCAGTAGTCGGGACAGGGAAGTATATGGCTACACCTTC.

V usage is TRBV3-1 (or the pseudogene TRBV3-2) and J usage is TRBJ2-2; 10 bases are a match to TRBD2. The CDR3 extends over 16 amino acids. CDR1 and CDR2 from the germline V gene are LGHDT and YNNKEL (reference sequence). The V segment lost 1 base and the J segment 7 bases; nucleotides outside the gene matches: 6. CDR3 sequence reads: CASSQGVAGGHGELFF. The CDR3 nucleotides are TGTGCCAGCAGCCAAGGGGTAGCGGGAGGCCACGGGGAGCTGTTTTTT.

V and J are TRBV19 and TRBJ2-3; no reliable D call. Germline V gene sequence: CDR1 LNHDA, CDR2 SQIVND (reference sequence). The CDR3 covers 13 residues. Trimming took 7 bases from V and 5 from J, leaving 13 bases between them. As DNA, the CDR3 is TGTGCCAGTAAAGAGTTAGTGAGAGATACGCAGTATTTT. This gives the protein CASKELVRDTQYF.

The chain uses TRBV27 and TRBJ2-6, with 9 bases matching TRBD1. The V and J ends lost 8 bases and 4 bases, in that order; junction bases with no gene match: 3. The CDR3 has 14 amino acids. CDR1 and CDR2 from the germline V gene are MNHEY and SMNVEV (reference sequence). CDR3 DNA sequence: TGTGCCAGCCGGGACAGGGCCGGGGCCAACGTCCTGACTTTC. It codes for CASRDRAGANVLTF.